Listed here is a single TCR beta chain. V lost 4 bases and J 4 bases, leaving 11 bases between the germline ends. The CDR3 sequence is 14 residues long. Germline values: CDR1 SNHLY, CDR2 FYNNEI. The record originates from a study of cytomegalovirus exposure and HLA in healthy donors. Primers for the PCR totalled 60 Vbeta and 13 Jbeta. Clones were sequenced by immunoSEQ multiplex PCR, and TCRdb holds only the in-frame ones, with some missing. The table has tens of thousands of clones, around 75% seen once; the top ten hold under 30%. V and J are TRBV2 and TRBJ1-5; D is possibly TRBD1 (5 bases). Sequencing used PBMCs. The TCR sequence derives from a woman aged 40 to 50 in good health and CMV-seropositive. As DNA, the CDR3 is TGTGCCAGCAGTGGGGGGGGGTTGAATCAGCCCCAGCATTTT. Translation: CASSGGGLNQPQHF. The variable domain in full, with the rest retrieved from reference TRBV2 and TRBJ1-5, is EPEVTQTPSHQVTQMGQEVILRCVPISNHLYFYWYRQILGQKVEFLVSFYNNEISEKSEIFDDQFSVERPDGSNFTLKIRSTKLEDSAMYFCASSGGGLNQPQHFGDGTRLSIL.